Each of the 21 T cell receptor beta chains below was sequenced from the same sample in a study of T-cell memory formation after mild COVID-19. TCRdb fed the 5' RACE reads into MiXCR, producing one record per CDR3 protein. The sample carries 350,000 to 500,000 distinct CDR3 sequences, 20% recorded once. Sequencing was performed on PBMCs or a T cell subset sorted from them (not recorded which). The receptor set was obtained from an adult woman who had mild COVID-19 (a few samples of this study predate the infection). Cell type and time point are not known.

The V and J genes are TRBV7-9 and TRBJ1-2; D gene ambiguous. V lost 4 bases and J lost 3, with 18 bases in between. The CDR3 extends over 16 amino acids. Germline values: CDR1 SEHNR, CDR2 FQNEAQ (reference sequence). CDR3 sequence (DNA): TGTGCCAGCAGCTCAGCCAACCCCCCAAGATACTATGGCTACACCTTC. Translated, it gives CASSSANPPRYYGYTF.

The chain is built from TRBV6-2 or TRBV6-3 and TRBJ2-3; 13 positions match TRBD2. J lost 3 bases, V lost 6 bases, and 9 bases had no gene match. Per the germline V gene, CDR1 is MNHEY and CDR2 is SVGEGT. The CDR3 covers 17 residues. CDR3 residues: CASSIGTSGAWTDTQYF. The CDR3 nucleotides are TGTGCCAGCAGCATCGGGACTAGCGGGGCGTGGACAGATACGCAGTATTTT.

The CDR3: CATSREHGQGAGYTF. CDR3 DNA sequence: TGTGCCACCAGCAGAGAACATGGCCAGGGCGCTGGCTACACCTTC. The chain uses TRBV15 and TRBJ1-2; D might be TRBD1 (5 bases). Germline V gene lookup returns CDR1 LNHNV and CDR2 YYDKDF (reference sequence). This CDR3 comprises 15 residues. V was cut by 0 bases and J by 7 bases, with 15 bases left in between.

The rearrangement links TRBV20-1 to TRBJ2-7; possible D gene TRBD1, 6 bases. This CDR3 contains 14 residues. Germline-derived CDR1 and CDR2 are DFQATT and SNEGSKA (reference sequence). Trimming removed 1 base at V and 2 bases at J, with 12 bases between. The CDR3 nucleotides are TGCAGTGCTAGAGCCAGGGGCAGCCCCTACGAGCAGTACTTC. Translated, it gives CSARARGSPYEQYF.

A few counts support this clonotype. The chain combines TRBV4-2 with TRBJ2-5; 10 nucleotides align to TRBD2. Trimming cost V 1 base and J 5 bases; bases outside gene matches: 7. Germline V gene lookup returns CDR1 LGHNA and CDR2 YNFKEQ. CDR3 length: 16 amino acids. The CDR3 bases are TGTGCCAGCAGCCAAGGGCGCAGCGGGAGGGCGGAGACCCAGTACTTC. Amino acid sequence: CASSQGRSGRAETQYF.

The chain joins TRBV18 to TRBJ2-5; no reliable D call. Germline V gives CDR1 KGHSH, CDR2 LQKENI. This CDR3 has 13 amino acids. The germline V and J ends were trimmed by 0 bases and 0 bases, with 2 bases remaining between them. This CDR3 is CASSPPDQETQYF. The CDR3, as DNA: TGTGCCAGCTCACCACCGGACCAAGAGACCCAGTACTTC.

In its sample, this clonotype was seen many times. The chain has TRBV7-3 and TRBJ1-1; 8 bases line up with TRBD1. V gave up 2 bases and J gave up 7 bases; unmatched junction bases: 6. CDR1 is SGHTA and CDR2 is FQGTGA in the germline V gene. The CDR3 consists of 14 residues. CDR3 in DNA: TGTGCCAGCAGCTTACAGGGGGCGGACCTTGAAGCTTTCTTT. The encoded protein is CASSLQGADLEAFF. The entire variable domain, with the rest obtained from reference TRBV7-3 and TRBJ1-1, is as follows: GAGVSQTPSNKVTEKGKYVELRCDPISGHTALYWYRQSLGQGPEFLIYFQGTGAADDSGLPNDRFFAVRPEGSVSTLKIQRTERGDSAVYLCASSLQGADLEAFFGQGTRLTVV.

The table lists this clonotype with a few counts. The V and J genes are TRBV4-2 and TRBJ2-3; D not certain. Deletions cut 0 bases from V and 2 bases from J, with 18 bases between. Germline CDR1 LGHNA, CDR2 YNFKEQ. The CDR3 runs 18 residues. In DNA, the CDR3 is TGTGCCAGCAGCCAAGATCCAGATGGCGTAGCAATCACAGATACGCAGTATTTT. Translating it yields CASSQDPDGVAITDTQYF.

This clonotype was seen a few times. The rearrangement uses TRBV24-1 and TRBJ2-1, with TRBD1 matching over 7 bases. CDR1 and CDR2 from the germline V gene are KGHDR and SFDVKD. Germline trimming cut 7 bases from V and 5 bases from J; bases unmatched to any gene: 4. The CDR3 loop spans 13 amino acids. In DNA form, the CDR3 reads TGTGCCACCAGCCAACAGGGGCACAATGAGCAGTTCTTC. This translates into CATSQQGHNEQFF.

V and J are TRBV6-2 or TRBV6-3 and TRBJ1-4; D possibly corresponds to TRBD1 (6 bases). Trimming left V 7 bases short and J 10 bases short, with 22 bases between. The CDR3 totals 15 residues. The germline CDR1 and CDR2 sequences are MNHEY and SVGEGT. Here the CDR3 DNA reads TGTGCCAGCACCCGGGACACTTTTTCCGGTGGAAAACTGTTTTTT. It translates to CASTRDTFSGGKLFF.

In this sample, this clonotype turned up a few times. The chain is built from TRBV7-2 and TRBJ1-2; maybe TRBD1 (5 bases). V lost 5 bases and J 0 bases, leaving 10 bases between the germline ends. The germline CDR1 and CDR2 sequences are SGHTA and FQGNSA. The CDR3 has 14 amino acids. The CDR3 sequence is CASSPDRANYGYTF. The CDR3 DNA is TGTGCCAGCAGCCCCGACAGAGCTAACTATGGCTACACCTTC.

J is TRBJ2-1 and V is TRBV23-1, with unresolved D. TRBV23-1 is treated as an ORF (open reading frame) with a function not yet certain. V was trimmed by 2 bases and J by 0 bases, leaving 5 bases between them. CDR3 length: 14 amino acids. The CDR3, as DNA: TGCGCCAGCAGTCAAGGAAGCTCCTACAATGAGCAGTTCTTC. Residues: CASSQGSSYNEQFF.

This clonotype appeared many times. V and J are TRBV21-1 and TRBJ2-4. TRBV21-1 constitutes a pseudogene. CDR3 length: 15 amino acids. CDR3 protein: CASSKGGLAKNIQYF. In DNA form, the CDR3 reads TGTGCCAGCAGCAAAGGGGGGTTAGCCAAAAACATTCAGTACTTC.

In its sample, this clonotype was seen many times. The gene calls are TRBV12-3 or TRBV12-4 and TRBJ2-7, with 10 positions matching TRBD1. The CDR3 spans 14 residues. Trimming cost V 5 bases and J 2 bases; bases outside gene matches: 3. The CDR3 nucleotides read TGTGCCAGCAGTCCGGGACAGGGGACCTACGAGCAGTACTTC. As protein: CASSPGQGTYEQYF.

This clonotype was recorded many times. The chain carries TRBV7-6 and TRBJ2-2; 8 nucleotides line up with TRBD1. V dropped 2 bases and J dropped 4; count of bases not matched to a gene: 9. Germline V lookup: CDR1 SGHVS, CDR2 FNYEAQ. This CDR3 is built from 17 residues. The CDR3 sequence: CASSLSQGGYSTGELFF. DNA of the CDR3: TGTGCCAGCAGCTTATCACAGGGGGGTTATTCCACCGGGGAGCTGTTTTTT.

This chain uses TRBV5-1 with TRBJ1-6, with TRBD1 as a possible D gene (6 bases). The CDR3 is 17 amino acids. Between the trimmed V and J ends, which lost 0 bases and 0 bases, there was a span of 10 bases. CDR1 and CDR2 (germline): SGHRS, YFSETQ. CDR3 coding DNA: TGCGCCAGCAGCTTGGGGGACACGAGCTCCTATAATTCACCCCTCCACTTT. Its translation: CASSLGDTSSYNSPLHF.

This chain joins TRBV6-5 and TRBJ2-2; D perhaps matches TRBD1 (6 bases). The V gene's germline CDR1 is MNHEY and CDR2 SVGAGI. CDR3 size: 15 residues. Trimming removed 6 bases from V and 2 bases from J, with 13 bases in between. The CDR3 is CASRFDRRNTGELFF. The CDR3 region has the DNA TGTGCCAGCAGATTCGACAGGCGAAACACCGGGGAGCTGTTTTTT.

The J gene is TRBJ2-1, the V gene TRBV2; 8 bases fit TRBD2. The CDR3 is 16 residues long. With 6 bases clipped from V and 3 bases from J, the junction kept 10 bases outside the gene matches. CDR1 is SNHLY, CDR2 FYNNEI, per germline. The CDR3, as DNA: TGTGCCAGCAGCCGCGTAGCGGGGCAAAACTACAATGAGCAGTTCTTC. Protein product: CASSRVAGQNYNEQFF.

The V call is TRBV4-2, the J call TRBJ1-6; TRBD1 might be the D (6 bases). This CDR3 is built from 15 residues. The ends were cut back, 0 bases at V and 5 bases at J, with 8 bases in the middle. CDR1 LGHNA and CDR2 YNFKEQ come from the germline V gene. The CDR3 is CASSQEQGNNSPLHF. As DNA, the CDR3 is TGTGCCAGCAGCCAAGAACAGGGTAATAATTCACCCCTCCACTTT.

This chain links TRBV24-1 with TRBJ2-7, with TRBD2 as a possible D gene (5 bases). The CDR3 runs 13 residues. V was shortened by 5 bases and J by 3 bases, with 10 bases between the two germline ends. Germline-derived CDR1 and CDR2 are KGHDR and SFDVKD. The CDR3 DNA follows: TGTGCCACCAGTGTTCCGGGGAGCTACGAGCAGTACTTC. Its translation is CATSVPGSYEQYF.

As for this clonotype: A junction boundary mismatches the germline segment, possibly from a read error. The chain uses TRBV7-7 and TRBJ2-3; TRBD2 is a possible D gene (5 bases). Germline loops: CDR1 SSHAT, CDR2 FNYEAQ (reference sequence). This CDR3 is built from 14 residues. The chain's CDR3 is CASSFSAATDTQYF. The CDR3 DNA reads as TGTGCTAGCAGCTTCTCAGCGGCTACAGATACGCAGTATTTT. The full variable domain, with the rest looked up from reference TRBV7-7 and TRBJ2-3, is GAGVSQSPRYKVTKRGQDVTLRCDPISSHATLYWYQQALGQGPEFLTYFNYEAQPDKSGLPSDRFSAERPEGSISTLTIQRTEQRDSAMYRCASSFSAATDTQYFGPGTRLTVL.